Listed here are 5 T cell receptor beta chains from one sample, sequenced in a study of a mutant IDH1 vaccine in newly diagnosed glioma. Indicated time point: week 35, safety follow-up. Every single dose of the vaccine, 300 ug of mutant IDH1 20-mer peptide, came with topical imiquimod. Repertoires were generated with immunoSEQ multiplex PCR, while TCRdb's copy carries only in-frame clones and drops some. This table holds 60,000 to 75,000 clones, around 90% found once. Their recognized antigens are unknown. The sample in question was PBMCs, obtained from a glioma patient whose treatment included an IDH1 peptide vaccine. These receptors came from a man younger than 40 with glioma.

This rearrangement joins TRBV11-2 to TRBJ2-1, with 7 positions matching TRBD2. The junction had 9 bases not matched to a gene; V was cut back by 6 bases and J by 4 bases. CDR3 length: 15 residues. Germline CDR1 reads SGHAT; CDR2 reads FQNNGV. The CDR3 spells CASRGGGTRYNEQFF. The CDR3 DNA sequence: TGTGCCAGCAGGGGCGGGGGAACCCGGTACAATGAGCAGTTCTTC.

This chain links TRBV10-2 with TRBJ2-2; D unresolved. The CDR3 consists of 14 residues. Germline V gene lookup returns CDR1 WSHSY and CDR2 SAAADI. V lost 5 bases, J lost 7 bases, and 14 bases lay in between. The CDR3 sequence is CASSLIEIGGELFF. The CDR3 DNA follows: TGCGCCAGCAGTTTAATAGAGATCGGCGGGGAGCTGTTTTTT.

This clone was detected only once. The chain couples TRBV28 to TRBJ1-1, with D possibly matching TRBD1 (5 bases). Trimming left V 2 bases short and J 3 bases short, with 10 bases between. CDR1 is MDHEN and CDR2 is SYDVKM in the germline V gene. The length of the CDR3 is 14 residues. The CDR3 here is CASSLGATDTEAFF. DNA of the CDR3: TGTGCCAGCAGTTTAGGGGCTACGGACACTGAAGCTTTCTTT.

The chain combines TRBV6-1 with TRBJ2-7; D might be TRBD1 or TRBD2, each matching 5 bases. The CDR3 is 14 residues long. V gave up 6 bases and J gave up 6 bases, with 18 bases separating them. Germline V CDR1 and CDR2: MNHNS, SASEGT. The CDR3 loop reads CASSLLRGDGEQYF. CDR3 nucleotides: TGTGCCAGCAGCCTACTCCGGGGCGATGGCGAGCAGTACTTC.

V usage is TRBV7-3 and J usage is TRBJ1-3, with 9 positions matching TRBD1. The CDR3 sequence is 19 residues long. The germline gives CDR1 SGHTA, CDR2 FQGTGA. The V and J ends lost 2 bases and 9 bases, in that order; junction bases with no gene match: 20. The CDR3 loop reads CASSLHGTGIDNFQATIYF. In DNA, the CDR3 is TGTGCCAGCAGCTTACACGGGACAGGGATCGATAATTTTCAGGCCACCATATATTTT.